A single sample is the source of the 9 T cell receptor beta chains below, sequenced in a study of blood T cell repertoires in COVID-19. Generated by immunoSEQ multiplex PCR, the TCRdb table keeps only in-frame clones and is missing some. Here the sample spans approximately 530,000 clones, 85% to 90% being singletons. Input material: peripheral blood. These receptors were obtained from a woman between 50 and 59 years old with COVID-19, enrolled during active disease.

This clone has a single count. This rearrangement joins TRBV7-6 to TRBJ2-5, with TRBD1 matching 8 bases. The V segment lost 4 bases and the J segment 8 bases; nucleotides outside the gene matches: 15. The V gene's germline CDR1 is SGHVS and CDR2 FNYEAQ. The CDR3 runs to 16 residues. CDR3 in amino acids: CASSCSLTGGVCTQYF. The CDR3 DNA reads as TGTGCCAGCAGCTGCTCTCTCACAGGGGGAGTGTGTACCCAGTACTTC.

The chain couples TRBV2 to TRBJ2-7; 7 nucleotides line up with TRBD1. The germline CDR1 and CDR2 sequences are SNHLY and FYNNEI. The CDR3 is 15 residues long. After removal of 3 bases from V and 7 bases from J, the junction contained 12 bases not matched to a gene. CDR3 sequence reads: CASSENRPGGEEQYF. Here the CDR3 DNA reads TGTGCCAGCAGTGAGAATAGGCCAGGGGGTGAGGAGCAGTACTTC.

CDR3 DNA sequence: TGTGCCAGCAGCTCTAGGGGTGAGCAGTTCTTC. It specifies CASSSRGEQFF. The chain is built from TRBV7-9 and TRBJ2-1, with a tentative D call TRBD1 (5 bases). Trimming removed 4 bases from V and 9 bases from J, with 7 bases in between. The V gene's germline CDR1 is SEHNR and CDR2 FQNEAQ (reference sequence). The CDR3 length is 11 residues.

The chain recombines TRBV19 with TRBJ2-7; 7 bases line up with TRBD2. The CDR3 has 14 amino acids. Germline V CDR1 and CDR2: LNHDA, SQIVND (reference sequence). Trimming cost V 3 bases and J 4 bases; bases outside gene matches: 6. CDR3 region: CASSIPGRGYEQYF. The CDR3 DNA is TGTGCCAGTAGTATCCCAGGGAGGGGATACGAGCAGTACTTC.

V usage is TRBV5-4 and J usage is TRBJ2-5; possibly TRBD2 for D (6 bases). V was shortened by 4 bases and J by 3 bases, with 10 bases between the two germline ends. The CDR3 extends over 13 amino acids. Germline values: CDR1 SGHNT, CDR2 YYREEE (reference sequence). The CDR3 coding sequence is TGTGCCAGCAGCGCTCAGCGGGAAGAGACCCAGTACTTC. It yields the protein CASSAQREETQYF.

V and J are TRBV19 and TRBJ1-6; 11 bases line up with TRBD1. This CDR3 is built from 17 residues. After removal of 8 bases from V and 7 bases from J, the junction contained 13 bases not matched to a gene. CDR1 and CDR2 from the germline V gene are LNHDA and SQIVND (reference sequence). This CDR3 reads CASGGLTGTGGNSPLHF. The CDR3 nucleotides read TGTGCCAGTGGGGGGCTAACCGGGACAGGGGGAAATTCACCCCTCCACTTT.

This clone was counted a few times. This chain joins TRBV7-8 and TRBJ2-2; TRBD1 matches 10 bases. The CDR3 spans 15 residues. Per the germline V gene, CDR1 is SGHVS and CDR2 is FQNEAQ. The junction had 3 bases not matched to a gene; V was cut back by 5 bases and J by 3 bases. CDR3 in DNA: TGTGCCAGCAGCCCGGGACAGGGGTACACCGGGGAGCTGTTTTTT. Translating gives CASSPGQGYTGELFF.

The V call is TRBV5-4, the J call TRBJ2-7; a possible D gene is TRBD2 (5 bases). The germline V gene encodes CDR1 SGHNT and CDR2 YYREEE (reference sequence). V was cut by 4 bases and J by 6 bases, with 14 bases left in between. This CDR3 has 13 residues. The CDR3 sequence is CASSPPVGGEQYF. In DNA form, the CDR3 reads TGTGCCAGCAGCCCACCCGTCGGAGGCGAGCAGTACTTC.

The V call is TRBV28, the J call TRBJ2-3; 10 bases fit TRBD2. Germline V gene lookup returns CDR1 MDHEN and CDR2 SYDVKM. The CDR3 is 18 residues long. The J segment lost 3 bases and the V segment lost 4 bases, leaving 13 bases of the junction unmatched. The CDR3, as DNA: TGTGCCAGCAGTTCCCTCCGTAGGGCTAGCGGGGGAACAGATACGCAGTATTTT. Amino acid sequence: CASSSLRRASGGTDTQYF.